The rows below give T cell receptor beta chains drawn from one sample of a study of blood T cell repertoires in COVID-19. The protocol was immunoSEQ multiplex PCR, while the TCRdb copy is restricted to in-frame clones and leaves out a portion. The sample contains fewer than 75,000 clones, roughly 90% of which appear only once. The source material was peripheral blood. These receptors came from a man between 65 and 85 years old with acute or convalescent COVID-19. Each CDR3 is given with its conserved first and last residue. A D gene is named only where the DNA matches it firmly. The size entry is marked missing in some rows and otherwise reads once, few, many or a size class.

V: TRBV11-2
J: TRBJ1-1
size: .
D: .
DNA: TGTGCCAGCAGCTTAATTCCGGGACAACTAAACACTGAAGCTTTCTTT
CDR3: CASSLIPGQLNTEAFF

V: TRBV5-5
J: TRBJ2-7
size: once
D: TRBD1
DNA: TGTGCCAGCTACTCTCTTACGGACAGGAGGAAGCCCTACGAGCAGTACTTC
CDR3: CASYSLTDRRKPYEQYF

V: TRBV6-5
J: TRBJ2-2
size: .
D: TRBD1
DNA: TGTGCCAGCAGTACCGGGACAGCGAACACCGGGGAGCTGTTTTTT
CDR3: CASSTGTANTGELFF

V: TRBV24-1
J: TRBJ2-1
size: once
D: TRBD2
DNA: TGTGCCACCAGTGATTTAACGGGGGGCTCCTACAATGAGCAGTTCTTC
CDR3: CATSDLTGGSYNEQFF

V: TRBV7-2
J: TRBJ2-7
size: .
D: .
DNA: TGTGCCAGCAGCTTAGGGCCGGGGAGGATCTACGAGCAGTACTTC
CDR3: CASSLGPGRIYEQYF

V: TRBV3-1/TRBV3-2
J: TRBJ2-6
size: .
D: TRBD1
DNA: TGTGCCAGCAGCCAAGGCCAGCCGGGACAGGGGTCCAACGTCCTGACTTTC
CDR3: CASSQGQPGQGSNVLTF

V: TRBV7-2
J: TRBJ2-5
size: .
D: TRBD2
DNA: TGTGCCAGCAGCTTAGGGCGACTAGCGGGGGGAGTACAAGAGACCCAGTACTTC
CDR3: CASSLGRLAGGVQETQYF

V: TRBV4-1
J: TRBJ1-4
size: .
D: .
DNA: TGCGCCAGCAGTGGGGGCCCTTTTGCGAATGAAAAACTGTTTTTT
CDR3: CASSGGPFANEKLFF

V: TRBV2
J: TRBJ1-1
size: .
D: .
DNA: TGTGCCGCTAGGGAGGGTAACACTGAAGCTTTCTTT
CDR3: CAAREGNTEAFF

V: TRBV12-3/TRBV12-4
J: TRBJ1-1
size: .
D: TRBD1
DNA: TGTGCCAGCAGTTTAGGACAGGGCACTGAAGCTTTCTTT
CDR3: CASSLGQGTEAFF

V: TRBV7-3
J: TRBJ2-1
size: .
D: TRBD1
DNA: TGTGCCAGCAGCTTAAGGCAGGGGGCCTCCTACAATGAGCAGTTCTTC
CDR3: CASSLRQGASYNEQFF

V: TRBV7-2
J: TRBJ1-1
size: .
D: TRBD1
DNA: TGTGCCAGCAGCCTCGAGACAGGGGGGACTGAAGCTTTCTTT
CDR3: CASSLETGGTEAFF

V: TRBV2
J: TRBJ2-3
size: .
D: TRBD2
DNA: TGTGCCAGCAGTGAGAACGGACTAGGGTTGGGCACAGATACGCAGTATTTT
CDR3: CASSENGLGLGTDTQYF

V: TRBV28
J: TRBJ1-6
size: .
D: .
DNA: TGTGCCAGCAGCTCCCCTTCAGGCACTAATTCACCCCTCCACTTT
CDR3: CASSSPSGTNSPLHF

V: TRBV3-1/TRBV3-2
J: TRBJ2-5
size: .
D: TRBD2
DNA: TGTGCCAGCAGCCAGCGGGCTAGCGGGTGGGGAGAGACCCAGTACTTC
CDR3: CASSQRASGWGETQYF

V: TRBV7-2
J: TRBJ2-1
size: .
D: .
DNA: TGTGCCAGCAGCATTCGACAGACCAATGAGCAGTTCTTC
CDR3: CASSIRQTNEQFF

V: TRBV4-1
J: TRBJ1-1
size: .
D: .
DNA: TGCGCCAGCAGCAGGGGCACCCGACCGGACACTGAAGCTTTCTTT
CDR3: CASSRGTRPDTEAFF

V: TRBV28
J: TRBJ1-6
size: .
D: .
DNA: TGTGCCAGCAGCCATCCTGTCGGTCCGAGCGCCTATAATTCACCCCTCCACTTT
CDR3: CASSHPVGPSAYNSPLHF

V: TRBV4-1
J: TRBJ2-7
size: few
D: TRBD2
DNA: TGCGCCAGCAGCTTAAGGACTAGCGGGGGGACCTACGAGCAGTACTTC
CDR3: CASSLRTSGGTYEQYF

V: TRBV29-1
J: TRBJ1-6
size: .
D: .
DNA: TGCAGCGTTGAATTCGGGTATAATTCACCCCTCCACTTT
CDR3: CSVEFGYNSPLHF

V: TRBV9
J: TRBJ2-3
size: .
D: TRBD2
DNA: TGTGCCAGCAGCGTAGAGTCTAGCGGGGGGGACCGCAGAGAGATAGGGACGCAGTATTTT
CDR3: CASSVESSGGDRREIGTQYF

V: TRBV7-2
J: TRBJ1-5
size: .
D: TRBD1
DNA: TGTGCCAGCAGCCAACAACAGGGGATCAATCAGCCCCAGCATTTT
CDR3: CASSQQQGINQPQHF

V: TRBV27
J: TRBJ2-1
size: .
D: .
DNA: TGTGCCAGCAGTTTACGGGGGTACAATGAGCAGTTCTTC
CDR3: CASSLRGYNEQFF

V: TRBV6-5
J: TRBJ1-1
size: .
D: TRBD1
DNA: TGTGCCAGCAGCAAACAGGGGGCAGCCACTGAAGCTTTCTTT
CDR3: CASSKQGAATEAFF

V: TRBV6-1
J: TRBJ2-7
size: .
D: TRBD1
DNA: TGTGCCAGCAGTGAGACAGGGGCATCCTACGAGCAGTACTTC
CDR3: CASSETGASYEQYF

V: TRBV27
J: TRBJ2-7
size: .
D: TRBD2
DNA: TGTGCCAGCAGTTCTAGTTCGGGGGGGGACCACGAGCAGTACTTC
CDR3: CASSSSSGGDHEQYF

V: TRBV4-3
J: TRBJ2-7
size: .
D: TRBD2
DNA: TGCGCCAGCAGCCAAGCAGCGGGAACCGGCTACGAGCAGTACTTC
CDR3: CASSQAAGTGYEQYF

V: TRBV24-1
J: TRBJ1-2
size: .
D: .
DNA: TGTGCCACCAGTGCCCGGGACTACAGATATGGCTACACCTTC
CDR3: CATSARDYRYGYTF

V: TRBV6-6
J: TRBJ1-1
size: .
D: TRBD1
DNA: TGTGCCAGCAGTTACCGGACAGGGATCACTGAAGCTTTCTTT
CDR3: CASSYRTGITEAFF

V: TRBV9
J: TRBJ1-4
size: .
D: .
DNA: TGTGCCAGCAGCGTAGAGGGGCAGGGGCGAGAAAAACTGTTTTTT
CDR3: CASSVEGQGREKLFF

V: TRBV14
J: TRBJ2-7
size: .
D: .
DNA: TGTGCCAGCAGCCAAGGGACAGAATTCTACGAGCAGTACTTC
CDR3: CASSQGTEFYEQYF

V: TRBV9
J: TRBJ2-1
size: .
D: .
DNA: TGTGCCAGCAGCGTAGGCAGATACAATGAGCAGTTCTTC
CDR3: CASSVGRYNEQFF

V: TRBV5-6
J: TRBJ1-4
size: .
D: .
DNA: TGTGCCAGCAGCTTCGGAGCTATTGCAACTAATGAAAAACTGTTTTTT
CDR3: CASSFGAIATNEKLFF

V: TRBV7-8
J: TRBJ1-2
size: once
D: .
DNA: TGTGCCAGCAGCGCCCGAGGAGGAACCTATGGCTACACCTTC
CDR3: CASSARGGTYGYTF

V: TRBV4-3
J: TRBJ2-7
size: .
D: TRBD1
DNA: TGCGCCAGCAGCCCCTGGACAGGGGCCTACGAGCAGTACTTC
CDR3: CASSPWTGAYEQYF

V: TRBV9
J: TRBJ2-2
size: .
D: TRBD2
DNA: TGTGCCAGCACCAGGCGGGGGGATTTTGCCGGGGAGCTGTTTTTT
CDR3: CASTRRGDFAGELFF